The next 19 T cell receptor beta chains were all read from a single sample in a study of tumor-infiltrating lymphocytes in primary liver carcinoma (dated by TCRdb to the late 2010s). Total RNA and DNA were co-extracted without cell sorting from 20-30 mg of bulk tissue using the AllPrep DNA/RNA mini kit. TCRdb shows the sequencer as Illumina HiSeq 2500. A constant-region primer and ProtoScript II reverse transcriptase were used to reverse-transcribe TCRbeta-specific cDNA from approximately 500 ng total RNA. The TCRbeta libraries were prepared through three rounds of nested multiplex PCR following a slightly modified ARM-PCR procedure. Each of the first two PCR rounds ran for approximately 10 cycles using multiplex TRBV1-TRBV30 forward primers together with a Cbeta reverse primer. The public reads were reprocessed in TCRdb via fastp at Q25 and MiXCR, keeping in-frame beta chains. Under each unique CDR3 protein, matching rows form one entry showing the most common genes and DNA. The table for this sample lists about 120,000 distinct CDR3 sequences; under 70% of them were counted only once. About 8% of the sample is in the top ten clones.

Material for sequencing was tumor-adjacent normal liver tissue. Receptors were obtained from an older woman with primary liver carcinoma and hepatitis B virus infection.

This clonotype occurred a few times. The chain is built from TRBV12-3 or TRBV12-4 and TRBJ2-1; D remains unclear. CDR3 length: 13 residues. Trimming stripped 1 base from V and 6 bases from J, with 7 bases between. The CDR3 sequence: CASSLGLFNEQFF. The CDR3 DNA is TGTGCCAGCAGTTTAGGGTTATTCAATGAGCAGTTCTTC.

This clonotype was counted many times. The CDR3 sequence: CATIGLTWADTQYF. DNA for the CDR3: TGTGCCACCATTGGACTGACCTGGGCAGATACGCAGTATTTT. The gene calls are TRBV6-1 and TRBJ2-3, with D perhaps matching TRBD2 (5 bases). The CDR3 is 14 amino acids. Germline CDR1 is MNHNS and CDR2 is SASEGT. V gave up 10 bases and J gave up 4 bases, with 18 bases separating them.

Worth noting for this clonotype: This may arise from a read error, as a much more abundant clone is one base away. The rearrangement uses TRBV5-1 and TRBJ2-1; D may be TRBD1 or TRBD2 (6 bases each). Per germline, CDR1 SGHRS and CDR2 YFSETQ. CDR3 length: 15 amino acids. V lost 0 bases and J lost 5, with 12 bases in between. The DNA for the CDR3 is TGCGCCAGCAGCTTGGTACTACGGGGGCACAATGAGCAGTTCTTC. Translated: CASSLVLRGHNEQFF.

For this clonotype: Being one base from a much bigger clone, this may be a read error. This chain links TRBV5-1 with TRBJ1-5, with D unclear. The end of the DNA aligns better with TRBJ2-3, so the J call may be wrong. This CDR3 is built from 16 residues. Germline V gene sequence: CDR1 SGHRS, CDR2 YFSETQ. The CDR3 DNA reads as TGCGCCAGCAGCTTGGGGCCAGGAGAACCCAATCAGCCCCAGTATTTT. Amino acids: CASSLGPGEPNQPQYF.

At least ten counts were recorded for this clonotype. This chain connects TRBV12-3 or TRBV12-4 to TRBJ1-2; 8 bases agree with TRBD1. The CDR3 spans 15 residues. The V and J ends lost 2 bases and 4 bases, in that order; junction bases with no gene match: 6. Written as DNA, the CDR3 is TGTGCCAGCAGTTTATGGACAGGGAAGGGCTATGGCTACACCTTC. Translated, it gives CASSLWTGKGYGYTF.

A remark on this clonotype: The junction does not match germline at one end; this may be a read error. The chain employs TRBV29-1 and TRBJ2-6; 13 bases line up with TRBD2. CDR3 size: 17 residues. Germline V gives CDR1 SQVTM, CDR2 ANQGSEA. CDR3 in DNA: TGCAACGTTAGCAGGACTAGCGGGAGAAGTGGGGCCAACGCCCTGACTTTC. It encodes CNVSRTSGRSGANALTF. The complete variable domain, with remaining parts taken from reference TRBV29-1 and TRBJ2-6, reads SAVISQKPSRDICQRGTSLTIQCQVDSQVTMMFWYRQQPGQSLTLIATANQGSEATYESGFVIDKFPISRPNLTFSTLTVSNMSPEDSSIYLCNVSRTSGRSGANALTFGAGSRLTVL.

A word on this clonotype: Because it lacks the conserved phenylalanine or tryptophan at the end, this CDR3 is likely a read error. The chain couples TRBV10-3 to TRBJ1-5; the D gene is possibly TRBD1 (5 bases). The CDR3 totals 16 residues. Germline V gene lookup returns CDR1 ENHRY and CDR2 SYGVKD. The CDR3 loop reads CAITESGRVSNQPQHV. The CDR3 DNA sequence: TGTGCCATCACTGAGTCCGGCAGGGTAAGCAATCAGCCCCAGCATGTT.

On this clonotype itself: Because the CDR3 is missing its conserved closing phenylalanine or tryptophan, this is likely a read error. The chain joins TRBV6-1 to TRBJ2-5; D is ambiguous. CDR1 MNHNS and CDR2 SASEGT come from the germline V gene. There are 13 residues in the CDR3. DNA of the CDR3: TGTGCCAGCAGGGAAGGAGCCCAAGGGACCCAGTACTTA. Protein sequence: CASREGAQGTQYL.

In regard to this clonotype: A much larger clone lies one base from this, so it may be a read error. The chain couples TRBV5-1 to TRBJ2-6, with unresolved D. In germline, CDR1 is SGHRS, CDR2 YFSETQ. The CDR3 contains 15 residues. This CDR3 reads CDSRQFLSGANVLTF. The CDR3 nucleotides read TGCGACAGCAGGCAGTTTCTCTCTGGGGCCAACGTCCTGACTTTC.

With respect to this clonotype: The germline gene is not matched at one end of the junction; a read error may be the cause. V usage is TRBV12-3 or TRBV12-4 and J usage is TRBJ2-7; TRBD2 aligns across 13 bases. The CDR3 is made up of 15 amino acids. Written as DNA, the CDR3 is TGTGTCAGCAATTCGGGACTAGCGGGAAGTATCGAGCAATACTTC. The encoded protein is CVSNSGLAGSIEQYF.

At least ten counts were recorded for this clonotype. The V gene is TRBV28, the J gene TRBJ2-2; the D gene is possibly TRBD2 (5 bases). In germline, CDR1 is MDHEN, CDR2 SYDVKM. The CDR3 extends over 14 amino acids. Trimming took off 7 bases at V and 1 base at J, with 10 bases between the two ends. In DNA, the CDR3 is TGTGCCAGCAAAGAGGGCGAGAACACCGGGGAGCTGTTTTTT. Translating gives CASKEGENTGELFF.

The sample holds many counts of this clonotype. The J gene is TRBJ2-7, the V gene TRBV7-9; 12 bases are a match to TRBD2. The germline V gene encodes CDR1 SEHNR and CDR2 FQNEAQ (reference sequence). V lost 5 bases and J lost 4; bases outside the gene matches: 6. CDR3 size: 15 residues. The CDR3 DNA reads TGTGCCAGCAGCCTACTAGCGGGAGGCTCTTACGAGCAGTACTTC. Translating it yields CASSLLAGGSYEQYF.

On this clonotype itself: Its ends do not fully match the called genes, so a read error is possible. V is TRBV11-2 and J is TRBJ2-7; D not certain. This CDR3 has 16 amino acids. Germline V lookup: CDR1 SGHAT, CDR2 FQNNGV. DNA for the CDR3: TGTGCCAACAGCTCTAGATTGGACGCTAGTGGGTTCGAGCAATACTTC. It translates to CANSSRLDASGFEQYF.

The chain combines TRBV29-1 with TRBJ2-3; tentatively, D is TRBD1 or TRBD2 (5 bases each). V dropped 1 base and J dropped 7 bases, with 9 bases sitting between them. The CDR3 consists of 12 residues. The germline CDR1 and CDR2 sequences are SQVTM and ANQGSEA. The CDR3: CSVEGDGNTQYF. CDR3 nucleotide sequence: TGCAGCGTTGAAGGGGACGGAAATACGCAGTATTTT.

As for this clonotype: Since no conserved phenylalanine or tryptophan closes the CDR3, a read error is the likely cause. The CDR3 DNA sequence: TGCAGGGTTGGGTCTAGCACAGATACGCAGTATTTA. Its translation: CRVGSSTDTQYL. The chain has TRBV29-1 and TRBJ2-3; D ambiguous. There are 12 residues in the CDR3. Germline V gives CDR1 SQVTM, CDR2 ANQGSEA.

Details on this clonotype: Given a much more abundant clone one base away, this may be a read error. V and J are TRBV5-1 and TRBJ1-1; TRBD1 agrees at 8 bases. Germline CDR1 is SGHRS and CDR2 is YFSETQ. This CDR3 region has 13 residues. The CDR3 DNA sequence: TGCGCCAGCAGCCTTACAGGGGGTACTGAAACTTTCTTT. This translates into CASSLTGGTETFF.

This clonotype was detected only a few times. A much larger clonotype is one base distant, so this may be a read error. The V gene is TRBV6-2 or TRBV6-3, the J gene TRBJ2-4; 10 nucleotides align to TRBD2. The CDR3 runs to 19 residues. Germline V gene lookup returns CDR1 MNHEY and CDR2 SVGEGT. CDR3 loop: CTSSYVPSGRIMAKNIQYF. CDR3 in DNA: TGTACCAGCAGTTACGTACCTAGCGGGAGAATTATGGCCAAAAACATTCAGTACTTC.

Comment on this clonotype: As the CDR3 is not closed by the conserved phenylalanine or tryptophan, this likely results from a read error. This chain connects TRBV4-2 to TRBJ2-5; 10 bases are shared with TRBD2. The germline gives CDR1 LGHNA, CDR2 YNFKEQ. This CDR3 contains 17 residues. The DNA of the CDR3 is TGTGCCGGCAGCCCAGACCTTCTAGCGGGAGCGGGAGAGATCCAGTACCTC. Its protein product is CAGSPDLLAGAGEIQYL.

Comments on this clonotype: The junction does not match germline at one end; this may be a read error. CDR3 coding DNA: TGTGTCAGCGGCCGCGTCGGTCGCAATCAGCCCCAACATTTT. Amino acids: CVSGRVGRNQPQHF. The chain has TRBV11-2 and TRBJ1-5; D call uncertain. The germline V gene has CDR1 SGHAT and CDR2 FQNNGV. This CDR3 contains 14 residues.